The next 9 T cell receptor beta chains were all read from a single sample in a study of blood T cell repertoires in COVID-19. The table came from immunoSEQ multiplex PCR; TCRdb's copy has only in-frame clones and leaves some out. The sample holds around 150,000 clones, approximately 90% seen once. The sample was peripheral blood. Every receptor here comes from a young man with acute or convalescent COVID-19.

This clone was counted once. This rearrangement joins TRBV18 to TRBJ1-1; 11 nucleotides line up with TRBD1. In germline, CDR1 is KGHSH, CDR2 LQKENI. V gave up 3 bases and J gave up 6 bases; unmatched junction bases: 6. The length of the CDR3 is 15 residues. The CDR3 spells CASSPDGQGASEAFF. The CDR3 DNA reads TGTGCCAGCTCACCGGACGGACAGGGGGCTTCTGAAGCTTTCTTT.

The chain carries TRBV19 and TRBJ1-1, with a possible D match to TRBD1 (6 bases). The CDR3 runs 15 residues. V shed 8 bases and J shed 6 bases, with 22 bases lying between them. Germline values: CDR1 LNHDA, CDR2 SQIVND (reference sequence). CDR3 DNA sequence: TGTGCCAGTGCCACGAGCCATCAGGGGTTTGCTGAAGCTTTCTTT. It is translated as CASATSHQGFAEAFF. The variable domain in full, with the rest retrieved from reference TRBV19 and TRBJ1-1, is DGGITQSPKYLFRKEGQNVTLSCEQNLNHDAMYWYRQDPGQGLRLIYYSQIVNDFQKGDIAEGYSVSREKKESFPLTVTSAQKNPTAFYLCASATSHQGFAEAFFGQGTRLTVV.

The chain couples TRBV27 to TRBJ1-2; D ambiguous. CDR3 size: 14 residues. Germline CDR1 is MNHEY and CDR2 is SMNVEV (reference sequence). Trimming removed 5 bases from V and 4 bases from J, with 14 bases in between. Here the CDR3 DNA reads TGTGCCAGCAGTGCGACCGGGGAGGGCTATGGCTACACCTTC. Translated: CASSATGEGYGYTF.

The rearrangement uses TRBV5-4 and TRBJ1-1; 9 nucleotides line up with TRBD1. Germline V gene data show CDR1 as SGHNT and CDR2 as YYREEE (reference sequence). The CDR3 consists of 16 residues. V was clipped by 0 bases and J by 3 bases; unmatched bases: 6. CDR3 in amino acids: CASSLGGQGLDTEAFF. CDR3 DNA: TGTGCCAGCAGCTTGGGGGGACAGGGTTTGGACACTGAAGCTTTCTTT. Full variable domain (rest looked up from reference TRBV5-4 and TRBJ1-1): ETGVTQSPTHLIKTRGQQVTLRCSSQSGHNTVSWYQQALGQGPQFIFQYYREEENGRGNFPPRFSGLQFPNYSSELNVNALELDDSALYLCASSLGGQGLDTEAFFGQGTRLTVV.

This chain joins TRBV6-6 and TRBJ1-2; D is ambiguous. Germline lookup yields CDR1 MNHNY and CDR2 SVGAGI (reference sequence). There are 15 residues in the CDR3. Trimming took 1 base from V and 2 from J, leaving 11 bases between them. CDR3 in amino acids: CASSYYEPNNYGYTF. In DNA, the CDR3 is TGTGCCAGCAGTTACTACGAGCCGAACAACTATGGCTACACCTTC.

This clone was detected only a few times. J is TRBJ1-1 and V is TRBV6-5; perhaps TRBD1 as D (6 bases). In germline, CDR1 is MNHEY, CDR2 SVGAGI. V dropped 2 bases and J dropped 0 bases, with 10 bases sitting between them. The CDR3 consists of 15 residues. The CDR3, as DNA: TGTGCCAGCAGTTACCAACCAGGGGTGAACACTGAAGCTTTCTTT. This codes for CASSYQPGVNTEAFF.

The V call is TRBV11-2, the J call TRBJ1-1; TRBD1 agrees at 9 bases. Germline CDR1 reads SGHAT; CDR2 reads FQNNGV. V was pared by 5 bases and J by 0 bases, with 4 bases of the junction left unmatched. This CDR3 has 15 residues. The CDR3: CASSPDRGMNTEAFF. DNA of the CDR3: TGTGCCAGCAGCCCGGACAGGGGAATGAACACTGAAGCTTTCTTT.

The V call is TRBV7-9, the J call TRBJ1-2; D might be TRBD1 (5 bases). The CDR3 consists of 12 residues. The germline V gene has CDR1 SEHNR and CDR2 FQNEAQ (reference sequence). Deletions cut 3 bases from V and 8 bases from J, with 10 bases between. CDR3 nucleotide sequence: TGTGCCAGCAGCTTGACAGAGCTGGGCTACACCTTC. Protein: CASSLTELGYTF. The full variable domain, completed using reference TRBV7-9 and TRBJ1-2, is DTGVSQNPRHKITKRGQNVTFRCDPISEHNRLYWYRQTLGQGPEFLTYFQNEAQLEKSRLLSDRFSAERPKGSFSTLEIQRTEQGDSAMYLCASSLTELGYTFGSGTRLTVV.

V is TRBV9 and J is TRBJ2-2; TRBD1 matches 7 bases. Trimming at V came to 3 bases and at J to 2 bases, leaving 7 bases not matched to a gene. The CDR3 spans 16 residues. The V gene's germline CDR1 is SGDLS and CDR2 YYNGEE. CDR3 DNA sequence: TGTGCCAGCAGCGGACAGGGATCCCTTAACACCGGGGAGCTGTTTTTT. As protein: CASSGQGSLNTGELFF.